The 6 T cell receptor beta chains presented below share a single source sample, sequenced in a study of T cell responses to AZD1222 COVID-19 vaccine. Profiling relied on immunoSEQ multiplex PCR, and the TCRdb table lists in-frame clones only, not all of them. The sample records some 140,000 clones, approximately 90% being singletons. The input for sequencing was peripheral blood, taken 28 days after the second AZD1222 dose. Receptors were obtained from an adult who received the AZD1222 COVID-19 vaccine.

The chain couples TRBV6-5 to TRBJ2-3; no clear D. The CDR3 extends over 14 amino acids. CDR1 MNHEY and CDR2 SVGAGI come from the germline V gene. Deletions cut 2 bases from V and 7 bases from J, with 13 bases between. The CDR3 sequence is CASSYTRLAYTQYF. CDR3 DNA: TGTGCCAGCAGTTACACCCGTTTGGCTTATACGCAGTATTTT.

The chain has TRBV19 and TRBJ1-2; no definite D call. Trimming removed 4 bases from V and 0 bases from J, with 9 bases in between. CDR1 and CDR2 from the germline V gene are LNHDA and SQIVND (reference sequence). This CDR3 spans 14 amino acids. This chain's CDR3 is CASSRHQTNYGYTF. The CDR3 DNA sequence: TGTGCCAGTAGTAGACATCAGACTAACTATGGCTACACCTTC.

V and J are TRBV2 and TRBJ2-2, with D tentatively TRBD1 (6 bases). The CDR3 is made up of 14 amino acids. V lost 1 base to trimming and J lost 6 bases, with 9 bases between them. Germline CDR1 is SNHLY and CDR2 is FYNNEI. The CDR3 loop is CASSEVRQAGELFF. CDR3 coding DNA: TGTGCCAGCAGTGAAGTCCGACAGGCCGGGGAGCTGTTTTTT.

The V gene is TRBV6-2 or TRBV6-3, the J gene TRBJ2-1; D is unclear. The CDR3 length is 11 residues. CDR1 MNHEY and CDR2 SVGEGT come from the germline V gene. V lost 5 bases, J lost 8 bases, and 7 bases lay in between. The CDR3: CASSTFYEQFF. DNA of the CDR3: TGTGCCAGCAGTACCTTCTATGAGCAGTTCTTC.

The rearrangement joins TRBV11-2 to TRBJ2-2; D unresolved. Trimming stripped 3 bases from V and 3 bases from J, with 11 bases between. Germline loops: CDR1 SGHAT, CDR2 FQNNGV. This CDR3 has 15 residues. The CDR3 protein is CASSFENPDTGELFF. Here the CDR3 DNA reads TGTGCCAGCAGCTTCGAAAACCCTGACACCGGGGAGCTGTTTTTT. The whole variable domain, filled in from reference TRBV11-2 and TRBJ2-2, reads EAGVAQSPRYKIIEKRQSVAFWCNPISGHATLYWYQQILGQGPKLLIQFQNNGVVDDSQLPKDRFSAERLKGVDSTLKIQPAKLEDSAVYLCASSFENPDTGELFFGEGSRLTVL.

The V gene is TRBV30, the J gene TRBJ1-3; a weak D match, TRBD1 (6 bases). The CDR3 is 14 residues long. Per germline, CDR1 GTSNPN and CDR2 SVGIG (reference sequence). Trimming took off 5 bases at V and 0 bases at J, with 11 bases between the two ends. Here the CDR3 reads CAWGNRVSGNTIYF. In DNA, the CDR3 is TGTGCCTGGGGAAACAGGGTCTCTGGAAACACCATATATTTT.